These T cell receptor beta chains were read from a single sample in a study of OX40 agonist ivuxolimab in advanced cancers. Produced via immunoSEQ multiplex PCR; TCRdb's table is partial and in-frame only. This sample has roughly 88,000 clones, with approximately 89% found just once. The material was CD4+ or CD8+ T cells sorted from blood, obtained in a trial of the OX40 agonist ivuxolimab. These TCRs come from an adult with an advanced solid tumor such as melanoma, head and neck, liver or kidney cancer. Each CDR3 is given with its conserved first and last residue. For some rows the clone size is stated as once, few or many, or as a class when expanded; others skip it.

V: TRBV30
J: TRBJ2-2
size: NA
CDR3: CAWIPLGGSDTGELFF

V: TRBV30
J: TRBJ1-2
size: once
CDR3: CAWSYRGVYGYTF

V: TRBV19
J: TRBJ2-3
size: NA
CDR3: CASSIRGALAGVNTQYF

V: TRBV28
J: TRBJ2-7
size: few
CDR3: CASSSDPRIQYF

V: TRBV7-2
J: TRBJ2-2
size: NA
CDR3: CASSSRGGVNTGELFF

V: TRBV2
J: TRBJ1-2
size: NA
CDR3: CASRSGFSGYTF

V: TRBV6-1
J: TRBJ1-2
size: few
CDR3: CASSETIGLLYGYTF

V: TRBV7-9
J: TRBJ2-7
size: NA
CDR3: CASSYKAGTGGYEQYF

V: TRBV7-9
J: TRBJ2-1
size: NA
CDR3: CASSSTSNRGNEQFF

V: TRBV11-2
J: TRBJ2-3
size: NA
CDR3: CASSLGAGNTDTQYF

V: TRBV7-2
J: TRBJ2-1
size: NA
CDR3: CASSLLSGRAGYNEQFF

V: TRBV19
J: TRBJ2-5
size: NA
CDR3: CASSPRTGGFETQYF

V: TRBV10-3
J: TRBJ1-2
size: NA
CDR3: CAISDGQLNYGYTF

V: TRBV6-6
J: TRBJ1-1
size: NA
CDR3: CASTPGGAADTEAFF

V: TRBV7-3
J: TRBJ1-3
size: NA
CDR3: CASSLTGSGNTIYF

V: TRBV13
J: TRBJ2-1
size: NA
CDR3: CASSLKTQSSYNEQFF

V: TRBV28
J: TRBJ1-5
size: NA
CDR3: CASSGYSNQPQHF

V: TRBV5-4
J: TRBJ2-3
size: NA
CDR3: CASSFGTGGPDTQYF

V: TRBV6-5
J: TRBJ1-4
size: NA
CDR3: CASSRFGREKLFF

V: TRBV7-2
J: TRBJ2-3
size: NA
CDR3: CASSSVGLARADTQYF

V: TRBV30
J: TRBJ1-2
size: NA
CDR3: CAWSVGGYYGYTF

V: TRBV28
J: TRBJ2-6
size: NA
CDR3: CASRGLGLSSGANVLTF

V: TRBV6-5
J: TRBJ1-2
size: NA
CDR3: CASSLTANYGYTF

V: TRBV6-5
J: TRBJ1-1
size: NA
CDR3: CASSYWALSLRPFF

V: TRBV11-3
J: TRBJ2-5
size: few
CDR3: CASSLGAGLTGQETQYF

V: TRBV7-9
J: TRBJ1-2
size: NA
CDR3: CASSLINPTDSYGYTF

V: TRBV6-5
J: TRBJ2-7
size: NA
CDR3: CASSYRLAGGHEQYF

V: TRBV28
J: TRBJ2-4
size: NA
CDR3: CASSLRGQGKNIQYF

V: TRBV14
J: TRBJ2-3
size: few
CDR3: CASSQQTGGNRPDTQYF

V: TRBV27
J: TRBJ1-1
size: NA
CDR3: CASSWGRGRTLYEAFF

V: TRBV5-6
J: TRBJ2-2
size: NA
CDR3: CASSSKYRGRVGELFF

V: TRBV7-2
J: TRBJ2-3
size: NA
CDR3: CASRLPGLSTDTQYF

V: TRBV6-1
J: TRBJ2-2
size: NA
CDR3: CASSRDPNTGELFF

V: TRBV18
J: TRBJ2-5
size: NA
CDR3: CASSPLSAQETQYF

V: TRBV5-6
J: TRBJ2-1
size: once
CDR3: CASSLVRRGEQFF

V: TRBV5-1
J: TRBJ2-1
size: NA
CDR3: CASSLAGGEYNEQFF

V: TRBV5-1
J: TRBJ2-7
size: NA
CDR3: CASSLAPSGSVGEQYF

V: TRBV29-1
J: TRBJ1-2
size: NA
CDR3: CSVDRQELNYGYTF